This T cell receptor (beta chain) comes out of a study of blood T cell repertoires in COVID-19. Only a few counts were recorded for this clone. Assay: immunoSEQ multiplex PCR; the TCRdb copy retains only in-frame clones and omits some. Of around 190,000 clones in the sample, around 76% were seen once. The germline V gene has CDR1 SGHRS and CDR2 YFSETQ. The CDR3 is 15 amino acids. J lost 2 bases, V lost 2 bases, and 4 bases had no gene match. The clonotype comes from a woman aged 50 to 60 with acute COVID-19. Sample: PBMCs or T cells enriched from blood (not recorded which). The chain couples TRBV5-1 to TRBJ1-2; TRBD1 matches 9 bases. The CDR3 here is CASSLAGTGNYGYTF. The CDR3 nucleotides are TGCGCCAGCAGCTTAGCCGGGACAGGGAACTATGGCTACACCTTC.